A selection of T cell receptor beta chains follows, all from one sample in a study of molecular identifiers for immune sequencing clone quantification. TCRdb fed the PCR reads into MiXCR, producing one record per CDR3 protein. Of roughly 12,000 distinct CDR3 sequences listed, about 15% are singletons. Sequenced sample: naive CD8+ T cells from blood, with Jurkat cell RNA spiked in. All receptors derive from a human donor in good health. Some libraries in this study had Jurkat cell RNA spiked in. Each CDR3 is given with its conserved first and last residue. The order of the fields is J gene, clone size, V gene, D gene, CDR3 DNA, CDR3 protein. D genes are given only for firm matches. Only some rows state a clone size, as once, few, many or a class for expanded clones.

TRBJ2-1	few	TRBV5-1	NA	TGCGCCAGCAGCTTGGAGGTCCCAGGCAATGAGCAGTTCTTC	CASSLEVPGNEQFF
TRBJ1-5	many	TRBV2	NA	TGTGCCAGCAGGGGGTCGGAGCTAATAGTTCAGCCCCAGCATTTT	CASRGSELIVQPQHF
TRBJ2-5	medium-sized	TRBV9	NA	TGTGCCAGCAGCGTGGACAGTCAAGAGACCCAGTACTTC	CASSVDSQETQYF
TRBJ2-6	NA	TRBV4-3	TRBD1	TGCGCCAGCAGCCAAGATTTTAGGACAGGGTATGGGTCCAACGTCCCGACTTTC	CASSQDFRTGYGSNVPTF
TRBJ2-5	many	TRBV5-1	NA	TGCGCCAGCAGCCCGGCTCGCACGGGAGTCGTGTTTGAGACCCAGTACTTC	CASSPARTGVVFETQYF
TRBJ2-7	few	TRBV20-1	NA	TGCAGTGCCGAAACGACAAGCTCCTACGAGCAGTACTTC	CSAETTSSYEQYF
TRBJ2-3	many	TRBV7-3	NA	TGTGCCAGCAGCACATACAGCACAGATACGCAGTATTTT	CASSTYSTDTQYF
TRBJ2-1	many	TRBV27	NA	TGTGCCAGCAGTTTAAGTTTTGTCCCAACAGAGAACAATGAGCAGTTCTTC	CASSLSFVPTENNEQFF
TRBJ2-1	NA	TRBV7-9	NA	TGTGCCAGCAGCTTAGGAAGCTACAATGAGCAGTTCTTC	CASSLGSYNEQFF
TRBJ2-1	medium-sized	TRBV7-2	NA	TGTGCCAGCAGCTTGAATCTTGGATCGAATGAGCAGTTCTTC	CASSLNLGSNEQFF
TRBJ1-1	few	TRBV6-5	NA	TGTGCCAGCAGCTCCGGGGGCGGCGGGACTGAAGCTTTCTTT	CASSSGGGGTEAFF
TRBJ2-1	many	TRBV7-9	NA	TGTGCCAGCAGCGCCGAAAGGGTAGGCAAAAATGAGCAGTTCTTC	CASSAERVGKNEQFF
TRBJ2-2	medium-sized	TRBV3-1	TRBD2	TGTGCCAGCAGCCAAGTAAGCGGGACGAACACCGGGGAGCTGTTTTTT	CASSQVSGTNTGELFF
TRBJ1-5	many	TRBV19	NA	TGTGCCAGTAGTCTAAGTCAGTATAGCAATCAGCCCCAGCATTTT	CASSLSQYSNQPQHF
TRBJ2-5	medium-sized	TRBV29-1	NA	TGCAGCGTTGAATTACCCACAGAGCAACAAGAGACCCAGTACTTC	CSVELPTEQQETQYF
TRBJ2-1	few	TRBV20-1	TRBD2	TGCAGTGCTAGAGCCCTAGCGGGAGCCCTTAAATACAATGAGCAGTTCTTC	CSARALAGALKYNEQFF
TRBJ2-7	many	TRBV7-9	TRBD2	TGTGCCAGCAGCCTTGAAGCGGGAGTGGTCTACGAGCAGTACTTC	CASSLEAGVVYEQYF
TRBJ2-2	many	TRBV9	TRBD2	TGTGCCAGCAGCGTTTCTGGACTAGCGGGAGGGCCTAACACCGGGGAGCTGTTTTTT	CASSVSGLAGGPNTGELFF
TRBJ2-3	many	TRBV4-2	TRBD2	TGTGCCAGCAGCCAGGAGGGGACTAGCGGCCTCGTTGGGCTGCAGTATTTT	CASSQEGTSGLVGLQYF
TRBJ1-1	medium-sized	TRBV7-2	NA	TGTGCCAGCAGCTCCATTTTGAACACTGAAGCTTTCTTT	CASSSILNTEAFF
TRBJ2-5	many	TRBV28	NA	TGTGCCAGCAGTTACCCCCGCAGATCTAACCAAGAGACCCAGTACTTC	CASSYPRRSNQETQYF
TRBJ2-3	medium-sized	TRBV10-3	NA	TGTGCCTCCTTAGCGCTTGGCACAGATACGCAGTATTTT	CASLALGTDTQYF
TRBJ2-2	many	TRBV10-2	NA	TGCGCCAGCAGTGAAGGGGTTGGGGAGCTGTTTTTT	CASSEGVGELFF
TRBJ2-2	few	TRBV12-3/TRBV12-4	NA	TGTGCCAGCAGTATAATCGGGAGTCCGGCCGGGGAGCTGTTTTTT	CASSIIGSPAGELFF
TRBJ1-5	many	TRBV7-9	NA	TGTGCCAGCAGCTTAGACAGCAATCAGCCCCAGCATTTT	CASSLDSNQPQHF
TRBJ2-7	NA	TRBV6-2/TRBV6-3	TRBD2	TGTGCCAGCAGTGGGATGATGGCGGGAGGGGACTACGAGCAGTACTTC	CASSGMMAGGDYEQYF
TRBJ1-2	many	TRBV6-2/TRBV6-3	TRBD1	TGTGCCAGCAGTACGAACAGGGGGCAAGACTATGGCTACACCTTC	CASSTNRGQDYGYTF
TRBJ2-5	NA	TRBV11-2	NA	TGTGCCAGCAGCTTCCCACCTGGGACGCAAGAGACCCAGTACTTC	CASSFPPGTQETQYF
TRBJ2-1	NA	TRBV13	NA	TGTGCCAGCAGCCGACAGGCTGGTGAGCAGTTCTTC	CASSRQAGEQFF
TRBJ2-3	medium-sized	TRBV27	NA	TGTGCCAGCAGTTCCCCTGGAGATACGCAGTATTTT	CASSSPGDTQYF
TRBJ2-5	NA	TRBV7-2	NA	TGTGCCAGCAGCTTAGCGCGTCTAGGGTACGGGACACGGTGGGAGACCCAGTACTTC	CASSLARLGYGTRWETQYF
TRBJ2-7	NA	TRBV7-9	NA	TGTGCCAGCAGCCCGACAGCGGACCCCCTCTACGAGCAGTACTTC	CASSPTADPLYEQYF
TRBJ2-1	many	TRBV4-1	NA	TGCGCCAGCAGCCAGGGTGGTGAGCAGTTCTTC	CASSQGGEQFF
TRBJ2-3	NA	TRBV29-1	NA	TGCAGCGTTGAAGATCGTGACCGCCCCGAATTGAATACGCAGTATTTT	CSVEDRDRPELNTQYF
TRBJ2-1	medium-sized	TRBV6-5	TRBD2	TGTGCCAGCAAACGGGACACCGGGACTAGAACGAATGAGCAGTTCTTC	CASKRDTGTRTNEQFF
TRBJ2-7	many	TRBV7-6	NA	TGTGCCAGTAACAGACTCCTGGACTCACCGGGCGAGCAGTACTTC	CASNRLLDSPGEQYF
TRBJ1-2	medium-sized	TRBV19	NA	TGTGCCAGTAGTATAGGAATGGACGGAAACTATGGCTACACCTTC	CASSIGMDGNYGYTF
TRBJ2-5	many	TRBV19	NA	TGTGCCAGTAGTACCTTCGGGGCCGCTATCCAAGAGACCCAGTACTTC	CASSTFGAAIQETQYF
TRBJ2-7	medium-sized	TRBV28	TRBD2	TGTGCCAGCAGTTCTCTCGCCTGGACTAGCGGGCCCAGCAAGGTCGGTCCCTACGAGCAGTACTTC	CASSSLAWTSGPSKVGPYEQYF
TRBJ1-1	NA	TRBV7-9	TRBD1	TGTGCCAGCAGCCTGACAGGGGGAGAGAACACTGATGCTCTCTTT	CASSLTGGENTDALF
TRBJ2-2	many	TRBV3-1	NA	TGTGCCAGCAGTCTATTCCGCAGCCCCACCGGGGAGCTGTTTTTT	CASSLFRSPTGELFF
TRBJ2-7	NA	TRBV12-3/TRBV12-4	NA	TGTGCCAGCAGCCATACTACGGCTAGCTCGGGCGAGCAGTACTTC	CASSHTTASSGEQYF
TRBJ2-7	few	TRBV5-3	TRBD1	TGTGCCAGCTGCTTGGGACAGGCCTACGAGCAGTACTTC	CASCLGQAYEQYF
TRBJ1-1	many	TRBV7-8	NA	TGTGCCAGCAGCTTAAAGTATGCTGAAGCTTTCTTT	CASSLKYAEAFF
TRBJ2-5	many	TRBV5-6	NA	TGTGCCAGCAGCTTGGCCGTCACAGGGCTGGAGACCCAGTACTTC	CASSLAVTGLETQYF
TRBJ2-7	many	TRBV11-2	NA	TGTGCCAGCAGCCTAGGGACTTCCCCTTACGAGCAGTACTTC	CASSLGTSPYEQYF
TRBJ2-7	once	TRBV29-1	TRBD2	TGCAGCGTCTGGCCGGGGGGGCTAGCACGAGAGCAGTGCTTC	CSVWPGGLAREQCF
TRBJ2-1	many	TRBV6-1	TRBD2	TGTGCCAGCTACCCCCCGGGGGGGGGATTCTACAATGAGCAGTTCTTC	CASYPPGGGFYNEQFF
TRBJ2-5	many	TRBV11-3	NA	TGTGCCAGCAGCCTCCTAAGCCCCCGGTTCCAAGAGACCCAGTACTTC	CASSLLSPRFQETQYF
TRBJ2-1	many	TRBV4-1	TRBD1	TGCGCCAGCAGACCCGGACAGGCAACCTACAATGAGCAGTTCTTC	CASRPGQATYNEQFF
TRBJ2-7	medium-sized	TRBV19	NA	TGTGCCAGTAGTATTGCCGCCCCCTACGAGCAGTACTTC	CASSIAAPYEQYF
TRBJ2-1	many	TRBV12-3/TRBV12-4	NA	TGTGCCAGCAGTTTAGTTCGGCGGGTTTCGGATGAGCAGTTCTTC	CASSLVRRVSDEQFF
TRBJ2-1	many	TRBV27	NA	TGTGCCAGCAGTCCCGGGACTGCGACCTACAATGAGCAGTTCTTC	CASSPGTATYNEQFF